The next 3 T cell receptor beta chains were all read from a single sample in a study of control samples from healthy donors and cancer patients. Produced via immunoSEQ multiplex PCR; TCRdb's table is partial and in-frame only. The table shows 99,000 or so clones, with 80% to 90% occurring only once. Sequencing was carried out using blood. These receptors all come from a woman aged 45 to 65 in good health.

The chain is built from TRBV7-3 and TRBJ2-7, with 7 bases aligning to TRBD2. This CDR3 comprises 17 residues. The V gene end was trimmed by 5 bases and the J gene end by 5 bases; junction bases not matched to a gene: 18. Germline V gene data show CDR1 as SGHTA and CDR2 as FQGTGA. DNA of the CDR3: TGTGCCAGCAGCCCCAATCCCCTCTGGGAGGGCTTCCACGAGCAGTACTTC. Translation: CASSPNPLWEGFHEQYF.

The CDR3 DNA reads as TGTGCCAGCAGTTACTCGGCAGGGAACAATGAGCAGTTCTTC. Residues: CASSYSAGNNEQFF. V gene TRBV6-6 combines with J gene TRBJ2-1; D perhaps matches TRBD1 (5 bases). Deletions cut 0 bases from V and 5 bases from J, with 8 bases between. This CDR3 comprises 14 residues. Germline CDR1 MNHNY, CDR2 SVGAGI (reference sequence).

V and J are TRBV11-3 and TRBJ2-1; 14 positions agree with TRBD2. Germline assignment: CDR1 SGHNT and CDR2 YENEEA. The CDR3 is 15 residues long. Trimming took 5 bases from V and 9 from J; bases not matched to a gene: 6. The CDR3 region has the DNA TGTGCCAGCAGCCCGGGGACTAGCGGGGGTGTTGAGCAGTTCTTC. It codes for CASSPGTSGGVEQFF.